This note documents a single T cell receptor beta chain sequence. Antigen: not known. This specimen belongs to a study of identical twins. From the 5' RACE reads, TCRdb called clonotypes with MiXCR, one entry per CDR3 protein. The data contain approximately 700,000 distinct CDR3 sequences, about 20% of them seen just once; the ten biggest clones take up around 13%. This CDR3 has 12 amino acids. Trimming shortened V by 7 bases and J by 9 bases, and 13 bases separated the two germline ends. Study-wide points: Abundant beta clonotypes from cord blood bore fewer insertions; memory repertoires lacked this pattern. Where beta out-of-frame sequences were concerned, excess twin sharing was weaker.

Separately, the same data were catalogued under a study of T cells expressing NK-cell markers.

Sample: PBMCs. The rearrangement uses TRBV12-3 or TRBV12-4 and TRBJ2-1, with D hard to call. The TCR originated in a woman between 18 and 29 years old in good health. CDR3 residues: CASTLRWGEQFF. In DNA, the CDR3 is TGTGCCAGCACCTTACGTTGGGGTGAGCAGTTCTTC.